This entry is about one TCR beta chain. Self-reported history from a screening survey and questionnaire set each donor's cohort. The CDR3 has 15 residues. V was pared by 0 bases and J by 6 bases, with 13 bases between. Germline values: CDR1 SGHRS, CDR2 YFSETQ. These data are taken from a study of blood T cell repertoires in COVID-19. About the research overall: The study drew acute and convalescent COVID-19 samples from the United States, Italy and Spain.

How the authors handled the data: Nucleated cell counts were estimated from reference gene primer amplification. Using immunoSEQ multiplex PCR, the repertoire was profiled, and TCRdb retains in-frame clones only, with some absent. The V and J calls and clone size are taken from that table; D and trimming were inferred from the DNA. The sample comprises a few hundred thousand clones, approximately 86% of which are singletons, and under 9.5% rests with the top ten. Sequencing input: PBMCs or T cells enriched from blood (not recorded which). This chain links TRBV5-1 with TRBJ2-1; D is perhaps TRBD2 (6 bases). The sequence came from a woman aged 60 to 75 who had recovered from COVID-19. DNA for the CDR3: TGCGCCAGCAGCTTGGGGGGACTCGGCGGCAATGAGCAGTTCTTC. Translating it yields CASSLGGLGGNEQFF.